This TCR beta chain was identified in a study of long-term antiretroviral therapy in people with HIV. This CDR3 has 13 residues. Per germline, CDR1 SGHVS and CDR2 FQNEAQ. Trimming cost V 1 base and J 0 bases, with 2 bases left between them. With survey level as its setting, the immunoSEQ assay was v3.0. Measured with immunoSEQ multiplex PCR; TCRdb has only the in-frame clones, and not every one. The sample carries about 33,000 clones, 60% to 85% recorded once. The sample was unsorted PBMCs, taken 2 years after starting antiretroviral therapy. V usage is TRBV7-8 and J usage is TRBJ2-3; D not resolved. The sequence derives from a woman in her forties or fifties with HIV. The CDR3 loop is CASSLGSTDTQYF. For the CDR3, the DNA is TGTGCCAGCAGCTTAGGCAGCACAGATACGCAGTATTTT.